This is a list of T cell receptor beta chains from one sample in a study of chemoradiotherapy in HPV16-positive cancers. Some clones are missing from TCRdb's copy, which holds only in-frame ones; the method was immunoSEQ multiplex PCR. The sample shows 13,000 or so clones, less than 70% of them seen only once. The biological material was taken from a patient who underwent chemoradiotherapy. The receptors come from a human donor with HPV-associated anogenital cancer. Both conserved end residues are part of each CDR3. The size entry is marked missing in some rows and otherwise reads once, few, many or a size class.

V: TRBV2; size: .; CDR3: CASSPGNTGELFF
V: TRBV5-1; size: .; CDR3: CASSLGSSTDTQYF
V: TRBV6-8; size: .; CDR3: CASRVGGTTDTQYF
V: TRBV30; size: medium-sized; CDR3: CAWDEVMNTEAFF
V: TRBV30; size: .; CDR3: CAWSVVLRETQYF
V: TRBV6-5; size: once; CDR3: CASSYRGQGPYEQYF
V: TRBV28; size: .; CDR3: CASRGVSGANVLTF
V: TRBV29-1; size: few; CDR3: CSVEERQGPEAFF
V: TRBV27; size: .; CDR3: CASSTAGASYEQYF
V: TRBV29-1; size: .; CDR3: CSVSQGGLDTQYF
V: TRBV7-8; size: few; CDR3: CASSLGGSHRVHLDTEAFF
V: TRBV6-6; size: .; CDR3: CASSLTALNTEAFF
V: TRBV6-1; size: few; CDR3: CASTPGRTSNQPQHF
V: TRBV23-1; size: once; CDR3: CASSLWDRACGNTIYF
V: TRBV5-4; size: .; CDR3: CASSHVRGQGAGEQFF
V: TRBV6-5; size: once; CDR3: CASSPTGADEQFF
V: TRBV7-2; size: .; CDR3: CASRPVALSGNTIYF
V: TRBV7-2; size: .; CDR3: CASSPGLRETQYF
V: TRBV7-2; size: .; CDR3: CASSPPVRLNYGYTF
V: TRBV7-2; size: .; CDR3: CASSFTGGAEQFF
V: TRBV5-1; size: .; CDR3: CASSLKRDTQYF
V: TRBV4-1; size: few; CDR3: CASRRPGTSNDTQYF
V: TRBV15; size: .; CDR3: CATSPRDSAEKLFF
V: TRBV6-1; size: .; CDR3: CASSSGPYNSPLHF
V: TRBV11-2; size: .; CDR3: CASSLAGSGANVLTF
V: TRBV4-3; size: large; CDR3: CASSPSGGGTDTQYF
V: TRBV7-8; size: .; CDR3: CASSSTLYEQYF
V: TRBV4-1; size: .; CDR3: CASSPRDGPSTDTQYF
V: TRBV2; size: .; CDR3: CASSSGQGSVRTVPDTQYF
V: TRBV5-8; size: .; CDR3: CASSETAQTQYF
V: TRBV13; size: .; CDR3: CASSQGQGGWQFF
V: TRBV12-5; size: once; CDR3: CASGLVFGEQFF
V: TRBV28; size: .; CDR3: CASSLVRQDLLIKRTYEQYF
V: TRBV19; size: few; CDR3: CASVDRTAF
V: TRBV5-6; size: .; CDR3: CASSKDRNYGYTF
V: TRBV11-2; size: .; CDR3: CASSLGDRGPYEQYF
V: TRBV15; size: .; CDR3: CATSSTVGGETGNQPQHF
V: TRBV5-5; size: .; CDR3: CASSSKVGGYTF
V: TRBV2; size: few; CDR3: CASSDSGWNYGYTF
V: TRBV10-3; size: .; CDR3: CAIQEDREYGYTF
V: TRBV7-3; size: .; CDR3: CASSGTGRDGEKLFF
V: TRBV7-2; size: .; CDR3: CASSPTGVMNTEAFF
V: TRBV9; size: few; CDR3: CASSLSDGNSPLHF
V: TRBV7-2; size: .; CDR3: CASSPQGEGTEAFF
V: TRBV5-6; size: few; CDR3: CASSLTGATGYGYTF
V: TRBV2; size: .; CDR3: CASRTETSGGSMNEQFF
V: TRBV4-2; size: .; CDR3: CASSGGNYGYTF